Below, one T cell receptor beta chain is given with its context. What it binds is unknown. These data originate in a study of CD8+ T cells in alopecia areata. In the study overall: The study gave tofacitinib for 6 to 18 months, then 6 months off drug.

Germline assignment: CDR1 SNHLY and CDR2 FYNNEI. The CDR3 contains 17 residues. The V and J ends lost 1 base and 9 bases respectively, with 19 bases between them. RNA extraction and reverse transcription yielded cDNA as sequencing template. Generated by immunoSEQ multiplex PCR, the TCRdb table keeps only in-frame clones and is missing some. The table has some 240,000 clones, approximately 61% seen once. General observations from the study: Lesional scalp displayed greater clonality than normal scalp, most notably in alopecia totalis/universalis.

Sorting of PBMCs yielded the CD4+ and CD8+ T cells. The chain employs TRBV2 and TRBJ1-6; D is unclear. This material consisted of CD4+ T cells sorted from blood, taken at week 0. The receptor was derived from a human donor with alopecia areata. CDR3 DNA sequence: TGTGCCAGCAGTGAAGAAATAGCTCCTGGAGCGGGTTCACCCCTCCACTTT. It encodes CASSEEIAPGAGSPLHF.